The present TCR beta chain was sequenced within a study of glioma-infiltrating T cells after dendritic cell vaccination. Primers: 60 V beta forward and 13 J beta reverse. Libraries were prepared by immunoSEQ multiplex PCR; TCRdb keeps only in-frame clonotypes and omits some of them. The data show around 100,000 clones, with about four fifths seen just once and 6% to 8% held by the top ten. Time point here: after dendritic cell vaccination, including at tumor progression/relapse. PBMC sampling occurred before vaccination, two weeks after the third dose, and at progression. The CDR3 contains 16 residues. Germline V gives CDR1 MNHEY, CDR2 SVGAGI. V was trimmed by 0 bases and J by 7 bases, leaving 15 bases between them. Note on this clone: What it binds is not known.

The study, taken as a whole, reports: TCR clonality showed no direct relationship with survival.

The source is a human donor with glioblastoma. Sequencing was performed on blood, taken after dendritic cell vaccination. The gene calls are TRBV6-5 and TRBJ1-4; D is unresolved. The CDR3 bases are TGTGCCAGCAGTTACTCTAGAACACTGGGAGGTGAAAAACTGTTTTTT. Translation gives CASSYSRTLGGEKLFF.